Ten or more counts support the clone carrying this T cell receptor beta chain. The data stem from a study of blood T cell repertoires in COVID-19. Background on the study: There were acute and convalescent COVID-19 samples, and they came from the United States, Italy and Spain. Sources were T cells, B-cell-depleted T cells, or PBMCs; the material itself was cDNA or gDNA.

The trim removed 3 bases at V and 2 bases at J, leaving 9 bases unmatched. This CDR3 contains 16 residues. Germline CDR1 reads MDHEN; CDR2 reads SYDVKM. In the authors' workflow: Amplification with reference gene primers provided the estimates of nucleated cell counts. This table comes from immunoSEQ multiplex PCR, and its TCRdb copy is limited to in-frame clones, with some not included. The DNA was the basis for D and trimming; V, J and clone size are from that table. The sample lists around 200,000 clones, 80% to 85% occurring once. This chain links TRBV28 with TRBJ2-7; TRBD2 matches 8 bases. The TCR was taken from a human donor in a cohort sampled during active COVID-19. Sequenced: peripheral blood. CDR3 sequence (DNA): TGTGCCAGCAGTTTCGACCTAGCGGGCTCTCCCTACGAGCAGTACTTC. Protein: CASSFDLAGSPYEQYF.